Listed below are T cell receptor beta chains from one sample, sequenced in a study of early T cells in non-severe SARS-CoV-2 infection. TCRdb reanalysed the 5' RACE reads using MiXCR and keeps one entry per CDR3 protein. The data show tens of thousands of distinct CDR3 sequences, more than 9% seen once. The specimen sequenced was whole blood. The source of these receptors is an adult who was a healthcare worker with PCR-confirmed SARS-CoV-2 infection or an uninfected control (not recorded which). Each CDR3 is given with its conserved first and last residue. D genes are given only for firm matches. Some rows have no size entry. The others give once, few or many, or a class for an expanded clone.

17 NA TRBJ2-7 TRBV3-1 TRBD2 CASSRGTSGSQSYEQYF TGTGCCAGCAGCCGCGGGACTAGCGGGAGTCAATCCTACGAGCAGTACTTC
16 many TRBJ2-2 TRBV5-1 NA CASSLEVTMNTGELFF TGCGCCAGCAGCTTGGAAGTCACTATGAACACCGGGGAGCTGTTTTTT
14 NA TRBJ2-7 TRBV12-3/TRBV12-4 TRBD1 CASSALGTGAPQYF TGTGCCAGCAGTGCCCTCGGGACAGGAGCTCCGCAGTACTTC
17 many TRBJ2-3 TRBV7-6 TRBD2 CASSLRGLASSTDTQYF TGTGCCAGCAGCTTGCGCGGACTAGCCTCTAGCACAGATACGCAGTATTTT
15 few TRBJ1-6 TRBV3-1 TRBD1 CASSQGQGSASPLHF TGTGCCAGCAGCCAAGGACAGGGGTCGGCGTCACCCCTCCACTTT
12 many TRBJ2-5 TRBV29-1 NA CSVDAASETQYF TGCAGCGTTGATGCCGCTTCAGAGACCCAGTACTTC
13 NA TRBJ1-1 TRBV29-1 NA CSLREHSNTEAFF TGCAGCCTTAGGGAGCATTCGAACACTGAAGCTTTCTTT
16 NA TRBJ2-7 TRBV7-9 TRBD1 CASSLLGTGDSHEQYF TGTGCCAGCAGCTTACTGGGGACAGGGGATTCCCACGAGCAGTACTTC
16 many TRBJ2-5 TRBV7-6 TRBD2 CASSPGRTSGKQTQYF TGTGCCAGCAGCCCCGGCAGGACTAGCGGGAAACAGACCCAGTACTTC
12 many TRBJ2-7 TRBV5-6 NA CASSPVEGEQYF TGTGCCAGCAGCCCTGTCGAGGGCGAGCAGTACTTC
14 few TRBJ2-7 TRBV11-1 NA CASSSGRTSYEQYF TGTGCCAGCAGCTCGGGACGGACCTCCTACGAGCAGTACTTC
14 many TRBJ2-7 TRBV20-1 NA CSAPIAHPGYEQYF TGCAGTGCACCGATAGCGCACCCCGGTTACGAGCAGTACTTC
14 many TRBJ2-2 TRBV5-5 NA CASSFRPQTGELFF TGTGCCAGCAGCTTCCGTCCCCAGACCGGGGAGCTGTTTTTT
14 many TRBJ2-3 TRBV18 NA CASSPPTYTDTQYF TGTGCCAGCTCACCCCCCACATACACAGATACGCAGTATTTT
15 NA TRBJ2-1 TRBV7-2 TRBD2 CASSLGGRGYNEQFF TGTGCCAGCAGCTTAGGCGGGAGGGGCTACAATGAGCAGTTCTTC
12 NA TRBJ2-3 TRBV28 NA CASRATSPAEYF TGTGCCAGCAGAGCGACCAGCCCGGCAGAGTATTTT
13 NA TRBJ2-7 TRBV20-1 NA CSARGRGDYEQYF TGCAGTGCTAGAGGGAGGGGGGATTACGAGCAGTACTTC
14 many TRBJ1-1 TRBV30 TRBD1 CAWRTMDRRTEAFF TGTGCCTGGAGAACCATGGACAGGAGGACTGAAGCTTTCTTT
14 NA TRBJ2-2 TRBV7-3 NA CASSTQGNTGELFF TGTGCCAGCAGCACACAGGGGAACACCGGGGAGCTGTTTTTT
10 NA TRBJ2-7 TRBV9 NA CATPEGEQYF TGTGCCACACCTGAGGGGGAGCAGTACTTC
15 NA TRBJ2-3 TRBV5-6 TRBD1 CASSLRTGGSDTQYF TGTGCCAGCAGCTTGAGGACAGGGGGGTCGGATACGCAGTATTTT
15 many TRBJ2-5 TRBV29-1 TRBD2 CSDWGLAGAGETQYF TGCAGCGACTGGGGTTTAGCGGGAGCAGGAGAGACCCAGTACTTC
14 many TRBJ1-5 TRBV12-3/TRBV12-4 TRBD1 CASSPGQVVGPQHF TGTGCCAGCAGCCCGGGACAGGTAGTTGGGCCCCAGCATTTT
14 many TRBJ2-3 TRBV30 NA CAWTLRGTTDTQYF TGTGCCTGGACCCTGAGAGGGACCACAGATACGCAGTATTTT
15 many TRBJ2-7 TRBV7-8 TRBD2 CASSLREGALYEQYF TGTGCCAGCAGCTTACGGGAGGGAGCCCTCTACGAGCAGTACTTC
15 few TRBJ2-3 TRBV2 TRBD2 CASSGTSGTRDTQYF TGTGCCAGCAGTGGGACTAGCGGGACCCGGGATACGCAGTATTTT
14 many TRBJ1-5 TRBV2 NA CASTERGYGQPQHF TGTGCCAGCACGGAGCGGGGGTACGGTCAGCCCCAGCATTTT
13 NA TRBJ2-7 TRBV7-8 TRBD2 CASSALAAYEQYF TGTGCCAGCAGCGCTCTAGCGGCCTACGAGCAGTACTTC
15 few TRBJ2-7 TRBV6-1 TRBD2 CASSEVGAGVYEQYF TGTGCCAGCAGTGAAGTCGGAGCGGGAGTCTACGAGCAGTACTTC
12 many TRBJ1-3 TRBV20-1 NA CSARGSGNTIYF TGCAGTGCTAGGGGGTCTGGAAACACCATATATTTT
13 many TRBJ1-5 TRBV15 NA CATSFQEEGPQHF TGTGCCACCAGCTTCCAGGAAGAGGGTCCCCAGCATTTT
15 NA TRBJ2-7 TRBV18 TRBD2 CASSSSLAASYEQYF TGTGCCAGCTCATCCTCTCTAGCGGCGTCCTACGAGCAGTACTTC
14 NA TRBJ1-2 TRBV20-1 TRBD1 CSAPTGAWNYGYTF TGCAGTGCTCCAACAGGGGCATGGAACTATGGCTACACCTTC
11 NA TRBJ2-7 TRBV20-1 NA CSVLGTYEQYF TGCAGTGTTCTGGGAACCTACGAGCAGTACTTC
14 many TRBJ2-3 TRBV20-1 TRBD2 CSAPLAASTDTQYF TGCAGTGCTCCGCTAGCGGCTAGCACAGATACGCAGTATTTT
15 NA TRBJ2-7 TRBV3-1 TRBD1 CASSPRDRAPYEQYF TGTGCCAGCAGCCCCCGGGACAGGGCGCCCTACGAGCAGTACTTC